These 14 T cell receptor beta chains originate from one sample sequenced in a study of OX40 agonist ivuxolimab in advanced cancers. Sequencing was performed with immunoSEQ multiplex PCR; in TCRdb, only in-frame clones are kept and a portion is missing. The top ten hold 15% to 18% of the sample, which has about 71,000 clones, roughly 93% seen once. This material consisted of CD4+ or CD8+ T cells sorted from blood, taken in a trial of the OX40 agonist ivuxolimab. The receptors were sampled from an adult with an advanced solid tumor such as melanoma, head and neck, liver or kidney cancer.

The chain combines TRBV4-1 with TRBJ2-3; TRBD2 matches 9 bases. Germline V gives CDR1 MGHRA, CDR2 YSYEKL. V lost 4 bases, J lost 1 base, and 3 bases stayed unmatched. The CDR3 has 15 residues. CDR3 DNA: TGCGCCAGCAGCCTTAGCGGGGGAGGCACAGATACGCAGTATTTT. Translation: CASSLSGGGTDTQYF.

This chain links TRBV9 with TRBJ1-5, with a tentative D call TRBD1 (5 bases). This CDR3 is 10 amino acids long. Germline CDR1 SGDLS, CDR2 YYNGEE. Trimming stripped 8 bases from V and 5 bases from J, with 5 bases between. This chain's CDR3 is CARGDQPQHF. CDR3 coding DNA: TGTGCCAGGGGGGATCAGCCCCAGCATTTT.

This clone was seen a single time. This sequence joins TRBV12-5 and TRBJ1-4, with TRBD1 as a possible D gene (6 bases). Germline V gene data show CDR1 as LGHNT and CDR2 as FRNRAP. This CDR3 is 19 amino acids long. The germline V and J ends were trimmed by 0 bases and 0 bases, with 17 bases remaining between them. The DNA of the CDR3 is TGTGCTAGTGGTTTGGTACTAAGACAGGCTAGGCCAACTAATGAAAAACTGTTTTTT. It encodes CASGLVLRQARPTNEKLFF.

The chain combines TRBV6-5 with TRBJ2-5; D possibly matches TRBD1 or TRBD2 (5 bases each). The CDR3 has 14 amino acids. Germline V gives CDR1 MNHEY, CDR2 SVGAGI. The ends were cut back, 1 base at V and 2 bases at J, with 8 bases in the middle. CDR3 region: CASSYWWGQETQYF. The CDR3 DNA reads as TGTGCCAGCAGTTACTGGTGGGGGCAAGAGACCCAGTACTTC.

The chain carries TRBV15 and TRBJ1-2, with D unclear. The CDR3 covers 14 residues. V lost 5 bases, J lost 8 bases, and 18 bases lay in between. Germline V gives CDR1 LNHNV, CDR2 YYDKDF (reference sequence). This chain's CDR3 is CATSGLGEFGGYTF. CDR3 in DNA: TGTGCCACCAGCGGCCTCGGGGAATTTGGGGGCTACACCTTC.

The J gene is TRBJ2-2, the V gene TRBV7-9; D is ambiguous. The CDR3 has 13 amino acids. Deletions cut 8 bases from V and 0 bases from J, with 7 bases between. CDR1 is SEHNR, CDR2 FQNEAQ, per germline (reference sequence). The CDR3 sequence is CASRSPNTGELFF. The CDR3 region has the DNA TGTGCCAGCCGATCTCCGAACACCGGGGAGCTGTTTTTT.

The chain employs TRBV28 and TRBJ1-1; no firm D call. V dropped 4 bases and J dropped 4 bases, with 10 bases sitting between them. The CDR3 totals 13 residues. Germline CDR1 and CDR2: MDHEN and SYDVKM. The CDR3 bases are TGTGCCAGCAGTTCGGGGTCGGGCACTGAAGCTTTCTTT. This gives the protein CASSSGSGTEAFF.

The rearrangement uses TRBV13 and TRBJ2-3; D remains ambiguous. Trimming took 7 bases from V and 2 from J, leaving 10 bases between them. Germline V gives CDR1 PRHDT, CDR2 FYEKMQ (reference sequence). There are 13 residues in the CDR3. The CDR3 protein is CASNAGVTDTQYF. The CDR3 DNA is TGTGCCAGCAATGCTGGTGTCACAGATACGCAGTATTTT.

The V and J genes are TRBV4-3 and TRBJ1-1; 7 bases fit TRBD1. J lost 4 bases, V lost 4 bases, and 9 bases had no gene match. This CDR3 region has 15 residues. The germline CDR1 and CDR2 sequences are LGHNA and YSLEER. The CDR3 region is CASSPGTGVATEAFF. Written as DNA, the CDR3 is TGCGCCAGCAGCCCCGGAACAGGGGTGGCCACTGAAGCTTTCTTT.

V gene TRBV7-6 combines with J gene TRBJ1-1; TRBD1 might be the D (5 bases). V gave up 3 bases and J gave up 0 bases, with 14 bases separating them. This CDR3 region has 16 residues. Germline V gives CDR1 SGHVS, CDR2 FNYEAQ. The CDR3 nucleotides read TGTGCCAGCAGCTTGCGATCTGGCAGGGTGAACACTGAAGCTTTCTTT. As protein: CASSLRSGRVNTEAFF. Supplemented by reference TRBV7-6 and TRBJ1-1, the full variable domain reads GAGVSQSPRYKVTKRGQDVALRCDPISGHVSLYWYRQALGQGPEFLTYFNYEAQQDKSGLPNDRFSAERPEGSISTLTIQRTEQRDSAMYRCASSLRSGRVNTEAFFGQGTRLTVV.

This chain joins TRBV15 and TRBJ2-1; D may match TRBD1 or TRBD2 (6 bases each). The CDR3 consists of 13 residues. The germline V gene encodes CDR1 LNHNV and CDR2 YYDKDF (reference sequence). The V and J ends lost 5 bases and 6 bases respectively, with 11 bases between them. The CDR3 sequence is CATSPWGANEQFF. CDR3 in DNA: TGTGCCACCAGCCCCTGGGGGGCCAATGAGCAGTTCTTC.

This clone appeared a single time. The chain carries TRBV27 and TRBJ2-7; D ambiguous. CDR3 size: 13 residues. Trimming stripped 3 bases from V and 0 bases from J, with 6 bases between. Per germline, CDR1 MNHEY and CDR2 SMNVEV (reference sequence). The CDR3 loop reads CASSFGPSYEQYF. For the CDR3, the DNA is TGTGCCAGCAGTTTCGGGCCCTCCTACGAGCAGTACTTC.

The sample holds one count of this clone. The rearrangement links TRBV7-2 to TRBJ1-1, with a tentative D call TRBD1 (5 bases). Germline V gene data show CDR1 as SGHTA and CDR2 as FQGNSA. CDR3 length equals 12 residues. V lost 6 bases, J lost 4 bases, and 9 bases lay in between. This CDR3 is CASREGFTEAFF. The CDR3 region has the DNA TGTGCCAGCAGGGAGGGGTTCACTGAAGCTTTCTTT.

The chain has TRBV2 and TRBJ2-7; the match to TRBD2 covers 8 bases. The CDR3 is 14 residues long. Germline lookup yields CDR1 SNHLY and CDR2 FYNNEI. V trimming: 6 bases; J trimming: 6 bases; junction bases outside the gene matches: 10. The CDR3 loop reads CASSPGLGLGEQYF. CDR3 sequence (DNA): TGTGCCAGCAGCCCGGGACTAGGATTAGGCGAGCAGTACTTC.